The entry that follows covers one T cell receptor beta chain sequence. TCRdb reprocessed the 5' RACE reads, with one entry per CDR3 protein and no DNA. In all, the sample yields 350,000 to 550,000 distinct CDR3 sequences. This sample stems from a study of monozygotic twins with inflammatory bowel disease. The CDR3 loop spans 15 amino acids. From germline, CDR1 is SGHTA and CDR2 FQGNSA. This receptor was identified in a human donor with ulcerative colitis or Crohn's disease, or a healthy co-twin of an affected twin (not recorded which). The chain couples TRBV7-2 to TRBJ2-3; TCRdb selects TRBD2, and the lack of DNA leaves this call unchecked. The sequencing input was blood. CDR3: CASSWTSGVKDTQYF.